Presented here are 10 T cell receptor beta chains from one specimen sequenced in a study of blood T cell repertoires in COVID-19. Sequencing used immunoSEQ multiplex PCR; TCRdb keeps in-frame clones, though not all of them. This table has approximately 270,000 clones, 70% to 90% appearing once. The sequenced sample was peripheral blood. These receptors all stem from a woman between 65 and 79 years old with acute or convalescent COVID-19.

V gene TRBV7-2 combines with J gene TRBJ1-6, with TRBD1 matching over 11 bases. Germline V gene sequence: CDR1 SGHTA, CDR2 FQGNSA. V lost 5 bases and J lost 10; bases outside the gene matches: 7. The CDR3 has 15 amino acids. The CDR3 DNA reads as TGTGCCAGCAGCCCTCAGGGACAGGGGGTCTCACCCCTCCACTTT. It is translated as CASSPQGQGVSPLHF. Based on the CDR3 plus reference TRBV7-2 and TRBJ1-6, the full variable domain is GAGVSQSPSNKVTEKGKDVELRCDPISGHTALYWYRQSLGQGLEFLIYFQGNSAPDKSGLPSDRFSAERTGGSVSTLTIQRTQQEDSAVYLCASSPQGQGVSPLHFGNGTRLTVT.

The J gene is TRBJ1-2, the V gene TRBV5-4, with 7 bases fitting TRBD1. The V and J ends lost 4 bases and 4 bases, in that order; junction bases with no gene match: 10. The V gene's germline CDR1 is SGHNT and CDR2 YYREEE (reference sequence). This CDR3 is 15 amino acids long. This chain's CDR3 is CASSPGGTEVYGYTF. Here the CDR3 DNA reads TGTGCCAGCAGCCCGGGAGGGACAGAGGTCTATGGCTACACCTTC.

In DNA, the CDR3 is TGTGCCTGGAGCCGGGACAGGGCGTACTCTAACTATGGCTACACCTTC. Its translation: CAWSRDRAYSNYGYTF. This chain connects TRBV30 to TRBJ1-2; 9 bases agree with TRBD1. Germline V gene data show CDR1 as GTSNPN and CDR2 as SVGIG (reference sequence). CDR3 length: 16 residues. With V trimmed by 3 bases and J by 0 bases, 8 bases remained unmatched.

The chain links TRBV14 to TRBJ1-2; D call uncertain. Trimming removed 1 base at V and 5 bases at J, with 11 bases between. Germline CDR1 and CDR2: SGHDN and FVKESK. The CDR3 covers 14 residues. The CDR3 region has the DNA TGTGCCAGCAGCCAAGGAAACGGGTGGTATGGCTACACCTTC. This sequence encodes CASSQGNGWYGYTF.

This rearrangement joins TRBV20-1 to TRBJ1-5, with TRBD1 matching over 7 bases. CDR1 DFQATT and CDR2 SNEGSKA come from the germline V gene (reference sequence). This CDR3 contains 14 residues. The junction had 7 bases not matched to a gene; V was cut back by 3 bases and J by 5 bases. CDR3 sequence: CSASDQGGDQPQHF. CDR3 nucleotides: TGCAGTGCTAGTGATCAGGGGGGAGATCAGCCCCAGCATTTT.

The V gene is TRBV2, the J gene TRBJ1-6, with 8 bases that match TRBD1. The germline V gene has CDR1 SNHLY and CDR2 FYNNEI. Germline trimming cut 6 bases from V and 7 bases from J; bases unmatched to any gene: 5. The CDR3 runs 14 residues. The CDR3 here is CASSEDRVNSPLHF. Here the CDR3 DNA reads TGTGCCAGCAGCGAGGACAGGGTGAATTCACCCCTCCACTTT. Full variable domain (missing parts from reference TRBV2 and TRBJ1-6): EPEVTQTPSHQVTQMGQEVILRCVPISNHLYFYWYRQILGQKVEFLVSFYNNEISEKSEIFDDQFSVERPDGSNFTLKIRSTKLEDSAMYFCASSEDRVNSPLHFGNGTRLTVT.

The chain recombines TRBV5-4 with TRBJ1-5; no reliable D call. The CDR3 spans 15 residues. Germline V gives CDR1 SGHNT, CDR2 YYREEE (reference sequence). Trimming cost V 3 bases and J 2 bases, with 12 bases left between them. CDR3 region: CASSSPRVGNQPQHF. In DNA, the CDR3 is TGTGCCAGCAGCTCCCCGCGGGTGGGCAATCAGCCCCAGCATTTT. The whole variable domain, remainder taken from reference TRBV5-4 and TRBJ1-5, is ETGVTQSPTHLIKTRGQQVTLRCSSQSGHNTVSWYQQALGQGPQFIFQYYREEENGRGNFPPRFSGLQFPNYSSELNVNALELDDSALYLCASSSPRVGNQPQHFGDGTRLSIL.

The chain carries TRBV4-1 and TRBJ1-6; TRBD1 agrees at 7 bases. Germline loops: CDR1 MGHRA, CDR2 YSYEKL. The CDR3 totals 16 residues. After removal of 0 bases from V and 7 bases from J, the junction contained 6 bases not matched to a gene. The CDR3 is CASSQEGVQGNSPLHF. DNA of the CDR3: TGCGCCAGCAGCCAAGAAGGCGTACAGGGGAATTCACCCCTCCACTTT.

The chain carries TRBV19 and TRBJ2-1; 10 nucleotides align to TRBD1. V lost 6 bases, J lost 2 bases, and 4 bases stayed unmatched. The CDR3 contains 15 residues. Germline V gene data show CDR1 as LNHDA and CDR2 as SQIVND (reference sequence). Here the CDR3 reads CASSVGTGAYNEQFF. DNA of the CDR3: TGTGCCAGTAGCGTGGGGACAGGGGCCTACAATGAGCAGTTCTTC.

This clone was seen more than once but under ten times. V gene TRBV19 combines with J gene TRBJ2-2, with 7 bases that match TRBD1. V gave up 3 bases and J gave up 7 bases; unmatched junction bases: 8. Germline CDR1 LNHDA, CDR2 SQIVND (reference sequence). The CDR3 loop spans 15 amino acids. The CDR3 loop reads CASSILIGGFGELFF. The CDR3 region has the DNA TGTGCCAGTAGTATTCTAATAGGGGGCTTCGGGGAGCTGTTTTTT. Variable domain in full (rest from reference TRBV19 and TRBJ2-2): DGGITQSPKYLFRKEGQNVTLSCEQNLNHDAMYWYRQDPGQGLRLIYYSQIVNDFQKGDIAEGYSVSREKKESFPLTVTSAQKNPTAFYLCASSILIGGFGELFFGEGSRLTVL.